Below, 6 T cell receptor beta chains from the same sample are listed, as sequenced in a study of blood T cell repertoires in COVID-19. TCRdb keeps only in-frame clones here, not all; method: immunoSEQ multiplex PCR. The repertoire holds around 35,000 clones, with about 85% as singletons. Sequencing was carried out using peripheral blood. The receptors here all came from a human donor in a cohort sampled during active COVID-19.

CDR3 amino acids: CASSPPVNTGELFF. In DNA form, the CDR3 reads TGCGCCAGCTCCCCCCCGGTGAACACCGGGGAGCTGTTTTTT. The chain uses TRBV5-1 and TRBJ2-2, with D uncertain. Germline CDR1 SGHRS, CDR2 YFSETQ. Trimming took off 7 bases at V and 1 base at J, with 11 bases between the two ends. The CDR3 has 14 amino acids.

The chain links TRBV27 to TRBJ2-5, with D unclear. Germline V gives CDR1 MNHEY, CDR2 SMNVEV (reference sequence). There are 15 residues in the CDR3. With 0 bases removed from V and 2 bases from J, the gap between germline ends came to 10 bases. CDR3 sequence reads: CASSLSSRPQETQYF. DNA of the CDR3: TGTGCCAGCAGTTTATCCTCGAGGCCTCAAGAGACCCAGTACTTC.

V and J are TRBV5-6 and TRBJ2-2; maybe TRBD1 (5 bases). Germline CDR1 and CDR2: SGHDT and YYEEEE. This CDR3 region has 16 residues. V was trimmed by 1 base and J by 6 bases, leaving 16 bases between them. The CDR3 spells CASSLLGALSPGELFF. CDR3 DNA sequence: TGTGCCAGCAGCTTGCTAGGGGCCCTCTCCCCCGGGGAGCTGTTTTTT.

The chain is built from TRBV7-8 and TRBJ1-5; D is unresolved. V was shortened by 7 bases and J by 0 bases, with 10 bases between the two germline ends. Germline values: CDR1 SGHVS, CDR2 FQNEAQ. This CDR3 is built from 14 residues. The CDR3 sequence: CASTSGNSNQPQHF. CDR3 coding DNA: TGTGCCAGCACCTCCGGGAATAGCAATCAGCCCCAGCATTTT.

Written as DNA, the CDR3 is TGCGCCAGCAGTGAGTCCGCGATGGGCCTTCTGAACACCGGGGAGCTGTTTTTT. The encoded protein is CASSESAMGLLNTGELFF. This sequence joins TRBV10-2 and TRBJ2-2, with no clear D. V shed 0 bases and J shed 1 base, with 15 bases lying between them. Germline values: CDR1 WSHSY, CDR2 SAAADI. The CDR3 extends over 18 amino acids.

The sample holds one count of this clone. The chain links TRBV3-1 (or the pseudogene TRBV3-2) to TRBJ1-2, with unresolved D. Trimming took off 0 bases at V and 6 bases at J, with 14 bases between the two ends. Germline V gene sequence: CDR1 LGHDT, CDR2 YNNKEL (reference sequence). This CDR3 is 15 amino acids long. The CDR3 is CASSQDWRANNGYTF. CDR3 sequence (DNA): TGTGCCAGCAGCCAAGACTGGAGGGCGAATAATGGCTACACCTTC.